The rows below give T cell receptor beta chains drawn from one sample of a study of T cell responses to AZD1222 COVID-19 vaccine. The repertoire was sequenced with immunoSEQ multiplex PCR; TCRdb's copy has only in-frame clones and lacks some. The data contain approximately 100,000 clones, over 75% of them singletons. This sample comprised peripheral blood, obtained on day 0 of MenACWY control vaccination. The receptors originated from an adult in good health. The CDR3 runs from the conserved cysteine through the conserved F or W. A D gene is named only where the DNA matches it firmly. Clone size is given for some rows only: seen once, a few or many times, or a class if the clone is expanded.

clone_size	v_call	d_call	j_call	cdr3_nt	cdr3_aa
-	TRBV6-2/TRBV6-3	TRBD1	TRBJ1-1	TGTGCCAGCAGTAGGCGGGACAGAGAGAACACTGAAGCTTTCTTT	CASSRRDRENTEAFF
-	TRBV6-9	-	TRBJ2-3	TGTGCCAGCAGCCCACAGGAGACCACAGATACGCAGTATTTT	CASSPQETTDTQYF
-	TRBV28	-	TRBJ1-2	TGTGCCAGCAGTTTGGCACCGCCCTTGACCTTC	CASSLAPPLTF
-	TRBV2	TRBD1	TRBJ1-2	TGTGCCAGCAGTGAAAGGAGACAGGGAGACTATGGCTACACCTTC	CASSERRQGDYGYTF
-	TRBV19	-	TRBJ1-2	TGTGCCAGTACCCCCGACAGCTATGGCTACACCTTC	CASTPDSYGYTF
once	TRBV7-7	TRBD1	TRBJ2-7	TGTGCTAGCAGCTTAGGATCCGGGACAGGGTCCTACGAGCAGTACTTC	CASSLGSGTGSYEQYF
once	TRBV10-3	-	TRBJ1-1	TGTGCCATCAGTGAGAACCTAGGACGGTCTGTTCACACTGAAGCTTTCTTT	CAISENLGRSVHTEAFF
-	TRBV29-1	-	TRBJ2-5	TGCAGCGTTGTACTACAGGCCCAAGAGACCCAGTACTTC	CSVVLQAQETQYF
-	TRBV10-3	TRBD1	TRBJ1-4	TGTGCCATCAGTGAGTCGATGGGGACAGGGAGCGAAAAACTGTTTTTT	CAISESMGTGSEKLFF
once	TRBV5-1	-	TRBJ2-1	TGCGCCAGCAGCTTGAGTAATGGGGGCTCCTACAATGAGCAGTTCTTC	CASSLSNGGSYNEQFF
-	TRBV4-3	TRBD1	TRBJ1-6	TGCGCCAGCAGCCAGACAGGGTTTAATTCACCCCTCCACTTT	CASSQTGFNSPLHF
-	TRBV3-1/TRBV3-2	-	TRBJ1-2	TGTGCCAGCAGCCAGACGACAGGCCCCTATGGCTACACCTTC	CASSQTTGPYGYTF
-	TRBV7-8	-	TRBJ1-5	TGTGCCAGCAGCACTTCCAGCCTCATCCAGGGGTACCGGCAGCCCCAGCATTTT	CASSTSSLIQGYRQPQHF
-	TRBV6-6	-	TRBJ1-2	TGTGCCAGCAGCACAGAGTCTAACTATGGCTACACCTTC	CASSTESNYGYTF
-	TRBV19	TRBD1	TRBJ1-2	TGTGCCAGTAGTGACCGGGACAGGGGCGTGTTTAACTATGGCTACACCTTC	CASSDRDRGVFNYGYTF
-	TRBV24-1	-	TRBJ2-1	TGTGCCACCAGTGACCCCCGAAAGGGGTCCAATGAGCAGTTCTTC	CATSDPRKGSNEQFF
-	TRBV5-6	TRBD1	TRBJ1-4	TGTGCCAGCAGCATAGGACAGGCAACTAATGAAAAACTGTTTTTT	CASSIGQATNEKLFF
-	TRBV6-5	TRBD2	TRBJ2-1	TGTGCCAGCAGTTACGCTGGGACTAGCGGGGGGTATGAGCAGTTCTTC	CASSYAGTSGGYEQFF
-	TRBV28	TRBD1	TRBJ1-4	TGTGCCAGTAAGACCGGGACAGTAAATGAAAAACTGTTTTTT	CASKTGTVNEKLFF
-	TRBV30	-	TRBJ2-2	TGTGCCTGGAGTGCAATTACGTGGACTGCTCAGAACACCGGGGAGCTGTTTTTT	CAWSAITWTAQNTGELFF
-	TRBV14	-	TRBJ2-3	TGTGCCAGCAGCCAAGGAGGACGGGGGAGCTCGACTAGCACAGATACGCAGTATTTT	CASSQGGRGSSTSTDTQYF